This T cell receptor (beta chain) was recovered during a study of control samples from healthy donors and cancer patients (dated by TCRdb to 2018 to 2020). To note about this clone: Its antigen is still unknown. The sample holds no much larger clone one base away, and base qualities are not on file.

Library creation used the immunoSEQ multiplex PCR assay. TCRdb re-hosts the immuneACCESS table, in-frame sequences only. Its copies lack some clones; in the studies checked, an unresolved V gene accounts for under half of them, and the cause for the rest is not known. The sample profile shows over 100,000 clones; more than 80% of them were found once. The ten largest clonotypes hold roughly 2.7% of the sample. V is clipped by 0 bases and J by 6 bases, and the sequence between their germline boundaries is 16 bases long. The germline V gene provides CDR1 SGHRS and CDR2 YFSETQ. From the cysteine up to the phenylalanine, the CDR3 has a length of 15 residues. The read is trimmed to its CDR3 DNA, 45 bases read in frame from base 1.

The receptor was isolated from a middle-aged man in good health. The chain joins TRBV5-1 to TRBJ2-7, with TRBD1 perhaps the D gene, on 6 matching bases. Material for sequencing was blood. The DNA is as follows: TGCGCCAGCAGCTTGGAGTGGGGGACAATCGGCGAGCAGTACTTC. It encodes CASSLEWGTIGEQYF.